The 3 T cell receptor beta chains listed next were all sequenced from one sample in a study of regulatory T cells in long-lasting Graves disease. Arm-PCR with iRepertoire HTBI primers amplified the CDR3 regions for these TCR beta libraries. TCRdb re-analysed the multiplex PCR reads in MiXCR, keeping a single row per CDR3 protein. The sample lists roughly 500,000 distinct CDR3 sequences, around a fifth occurring once. The sample's time point: persistent/refractory GD, antithyroid drugs over 5 years with positive TRAb. The authors made the TCR library using RNA they extracted from PBMCs. Material: peripheral blood mononuclear cells (PBMCs), obtained when the disease was refractory, from a patient treated with antithyroid drugs. Receptor source: a female donor with Graves disease.

At least ten counts were recorded for this clonotype. The rearrangement links TRBV28 to TRBJ2-7, with TRBD2 matching over 9 bases. The V and J ends lost 2 bases and 3 bases, in that order; junction bases with no gene match: 8. This CDR3 comprises 16 residues. In germline, CDR1 is MDHEN, CDR2 SYDVKM. The CDR3 DNA is TGTGCCAGCAGTTTACTCCGGGCGGGAGGGGTCTACGAGCAGTACTTC. Translating gives CASSLLRAGGVYEQYF.

The chain combines TRBV9 with TRBJ2-7, with D perhaps TRBD2 (6 bases). Germline V gene data show CDR1 as SGDLS and CDR2 as YYNGEE. CDR3 length: 14 amino acids. V shed 4 bases and J shed 2 bases, with 13 bases lying between them. CDR3 DNA: TGTGCCAGCAGCCAACGGGGGAGTGCCTACGAGCAGTACTTC. As protein: CASSQRGSAYEQYF.

This chain connects TRBV18 to TRBJ1-4, with a weak D call TRBD1 (5 bases). CDR1 is KGHSH, CDR2 LQKENI, per germline. The CDR3 totals 15 residues. Deletions cut 4 bases from V and 7 bases from J, with 16 bases between. CDR3 nucleotides: TGTGCCAGCTCACTCGGGACGGATGATGGTGAAAAACTGTTTTTT. Residues: CASSLGTDDGEKLFF.